The 21 T cell receptor beta chains below all came from one sample that was sequenced in a study of CD8 T cells in ankylosing spondylitis. TCRdb ran MiXCR on the 5' RACE reads and lists one entry per CDR3 protein. The profile shows approximately 250,000 distinct CDR3 sequences, over 9.5% of them singletons. The source material was blood, either unsorted or a sorted T cell fraction (not recorded which). The receptors stem from a male donor with ankylosing spondylitis or in good health (not recorded which).

The table lists this clonotype with many counts. The V and J genes are TRBV12-5 and TRBJ1-1, with 10 bases matching TRBD1. V shed 6 bases, J shed 4 bases, and the junction held 14 bases outside the gene matches. This CDR3 region has 17 residues. Germline assignment: CDR1 LGHNT and CDR2 FRNRAP. The CDR3 DNA sequence: TGTGCTAGTGGACCGGGGCTCCGGGACAGGGGAGTCACTGAAGCTTTCTTT. This translates into CASGPGLRDRGVTEAFF.

This clonotype was recorded at least ten times. The rearrangement uses TRBV5-1 and TRBJ1-2; D may be TRBD1 (6 bases). Germline-derived CDR1 and CDR2 are SGHRS and YFSETQ. This CDR3 region has 13 residues. Trimming stripped 1 base from V and 4 bases from J, with 8 bases between. This chain's CDR3 is CASSLTGSYGYTF. Here the CDR3 DNA reads TGCGCCAGCAGCTTGACAGGGTCCTATGGCTACACCTTC.

This clonotype was observed a handful of times. This chain uses TRBV9 with TRBJ2-1; D not certain. From germline, CDR1 is SGDLS and CDR2 YYNGEE. V was cut by 0 bases and J by 9 bases, with 7 bases left in between. The CDR3 has 12 amino acids. CDR3 nucleotides: TGTGCCAGCAGCGTAGCATGGAGTGAGCAGTTCTTC. Translation: CASSVAWSEQFF.

The CDR3, as DNA: TGTGCCAGCTCATCGCCGACCGAGAGCTCCTACGAGCAGTACTTC. Residues: CASSSPTESSYEQYF. The V call is TRBV18, the J call TRBJ2-7; D not certain. CDR3 length: 15 amino acids. Trimming removed 5 bases at V and 0 bases at J, with 14 bases between. Germline CDR1 KGHSH, CDR2 LQKENI.

Ten or more counts support this clonotype. This chain uses TRBV6-1 with TRBJ2-2, with D possibly matching TRBD2 (5 bases). V shed 5 bases and J shed 5 bases, with 18 bases lying between them. The germline V gene encodes CDR1 MNHNS and CDR2 SASEGT. The CDR3 runs to 16 residues. The CDR3 sequence: CASSRSTRTLTGELFF. The CDR3 nucleotides are TGTGCCAGCAGTCGCTCTACTAGAACGCTAACCGGGGAGCTGTTTTTT.

This clonotype was found many times. The chain joins TRBV3-1 to TRBJ2-7; perhaps TRBD2 as D (5 bases). The CDR3 contains 14 residues. The ends were cut back, 4 bases at V and 5 bases at J, with 15 bases in the middle. Per germline, CDR1 LGHDT and CDR2 YNNKEL (reference sequence). In nucleotides, the CDR3 is TGTGCCAGCAGCCGCGTCAGAGGGATCGACGAGCAGTACTTC. This sequence encodes CASSRVRGIDEQYF.

This clonotype was seen more than once but under ten times. V usage is TRBV11-3 and J usage is TRBJ1-1; the D gene is possibly TRBD1 (5 bases). Trimming pared 5 bases from V and 2 bases from J, leaving 15 bases between. This CDR3 has 15 residues. The V gene's germline CDR1 is SGHNT and CDR2 YENEEA. Written as DNA, the CDR3 is TGTGCCAGCAGCCCCCTCAGGGACTTAAACACTGAAGCTTTCTTT. It codes for CASSPLRDLNTEAFF.

The rearrangement links TRBV18 to TRBJ2-3, with D perhaps TRBD1 (6 bases). CDR1 and CDR2 (germline): KGHSH, LQKENI. The V gene lost 3 bases and the J gene lost 5 bases, with 6 bases spanning the gap. This CDR3 comprises 12 residues. This CDR3 is CASSPTGDTQYF. The CDR3 DNA reads TGTGCCAGCTCACCGACAGGAGATACGCAGTATTTT.

This clonotype occurred many times. The chain uses TRBV7-9 and TRBJ2-5; TRBD2 might be the D (5 bases). The CDR3 has 12 residues. Germline loops: CDR1 SEHNR, CDR2 FQNEAQ (reference sequence). Trimming cost V 4 bases and J 5 bases, with 8 bases left between them. The DNA of the CDR3 is TGTGCCAGCAGCTCAGGCGGGGAGACCCAGTACTTC. Its protein product is CASSSGGETQYF.

This clonotype occurred many times. The genes are TRBV5-1 and TRBJ1-4; maybe TRBD1 (5 bases). The CDR3 sequence is 14 residues long. V lost 2 bases to trimming and J lost 6 bases, with 11 bases between them. Per the germline V gene, CDR1 is SGHRS and CDR2 is YFSETQ. The CDR3 DNA is TGCGCCAGCAGCTTTGGGGGTACGGATGAAAAACTGTTTTTT. The encoded protein is CASSFGGTDEKLFF.

The CDR3 spells CASSSFGTGGYNEQFF. The CDR3 DNA sequence: TGTGCCAGCAGCTCTTTCGGGACAGGGGGCTACAATGAGCAGTTCTTC. The chain uses TRBV5-5 and TRBJ2-1, with 11 bases fitting TRBD1. This CDR3 spans 16 amino acids. Losses at the gene ends were 3 bases for V and 3 bases for J; bases not matched to a gene: 5. Germline V gene sequence: CDR1 SGHKS, CDR2 YYEKEE (reference sequence).

The chain employs TRBV6-2 or TRBV6-3 and TRBJ2-3, with 11 bases matching TRBD1. This CDR3 is built from 16 residues. CDR1 MNHEY and CDR2 SVGEGT come from the germline V gene. The junction had 7 bases not matched to a gene; V was cut back by 5 bases and J by 3 bases. CDR3: CASSRGQGARTDTQYF. CDR3 bases: TGTGCCAGCAGTCGAGGACAGGGGGCGCGAACAGATACGCAGTATTTT.

This clonotype has a count of ten or more. This rearrangement joins TRBV3-1 to TRBJ2-2; D is uncertain. In germline, CDR1 is LGHDT, CDR2 YNNKEL (reference sequence). V was clipped by 4 bases and J by 4 bases, with 16 bases between them. The CDR3 extends over 16 amino acids. In nucleotides, the CDR3 is TGTGCCAGCAGCCTTTCCCTCCCGGAGATCACCGGGGAGCTGTTTTTT. This encodes CASSLSLPEITGELFF.

There are many counts of this clonotype. The chain recombines TRBV10-3 with TRBJ2-7; no clear D gene. The germline V gene encodes CDR1 ENHRY and CDR2 SYGVKD. CDR3 length equals 14 residues. The V gene lost 6 bases and the J gene lost 0 bases, with 12 bases spanning the gap. Here the CDR3 reads CAIRDGSSSYEQYF. The CDR3 nucleotides are TGTGCCATCAGGGACGGTAGCAGCTCCTACGAGCAGTACTTC.

The chain carries TRBV2 and TRBJ2-5; unclear D gene. V was trimmed by 3 bases and J by 1 base, leaving 12 bases between them. The CDR3 covers 15 residues. Germline V gene sequence: CDR1 SNHLY, CDR2 FYNNEI. The CDR3 region has the DNA TGTGCCAGCAGTGACGTAGCAGAGGTCCAAGAGACCCAGTACTTC. This translates into CASSDVAEVQETQYF.

This clonotype was seen repeatedly, ten times or more. The gene calls are TRBV10-3 and TRBJ1-2, with D unresolved. Germline V gene data show CDR1 as ENHRY and CDR2 as SYGVKD. The CDR3 length is 13 residues. Trimming stripped 6 bases from V and 2 bases from J, with 10 bases between. The CDR3 sequence: CAISLGPNYGYTF. CDR3 DNA: TGTGCCATCAGCCTTGGACCGAACTATGGCTACACCTTC.

In its sample, this clonotype was seen many times. The chain combines TRBV20-1 with TRBJ2-7; maybe TRBD1 (6 bases). Between the trimmed V and J ends, which lost 5 bases and 0 bases, there was a span of 8 bases. The CDR3 sequence is 12 residues long. Germline loops: CDR1 DFQATT, CDR2 SNEGSKA (reference sequence). This chain's CDR3 is CSADRSSYEQYF. Written as DNA, the CDR3 is TGCAGTGCTGACAGGAGCTCCTACGAGCAGTACTTC.

This clonotype was picked up a small number of times. The rearrangement joins TRBV5-6 to TRBJ1-1; 8 positions match TRBD1. This CDR3 region has 14 residues. In germline, CDR1 is SGHDT, CDR2 YYEEEE. Trimming cost V 5 bases and J 0 bases; bases outside gene matches: 3. The DNA of the CDR3 is TGTGCCAGCAGTCCGACAGGGGTGAACACTGAAGCTTTCTTT. Amino acid sequence: CASSPTGVNTEAFF.

This clonotype came up many times. The J gene is TRBJ2-2, the V gene TRBV13; the D is unclear. Germline values: CDR1 PRHDT, CDR2 FYEKMQ (reference sequence). This CDR3 contains 13 residues. Between the trimmed V and J ends, which lost 6 bases and 3 bases, there was a span of 8 bases. The CDR3 sequence is CASSPADTGELFF. CDR3 nucleotide sequence: TGTGCCAGCAGTCCCGCAGACACCGGGGAGCTGTTTTTT.

This clonotype was counted ten times or more. The rearrangement joins TRBV3-1 to TRBJ2-1, with TRBD2 matching 7 bases. CDR3 size: 16 residues. V was clipped by 4 bases and J by 2 bases; unmatched bases: 8. Germline V CDR1 and CDR2: LGHDT, YNNKEL (reference sequence). CDR3 bases: TGTGCCAGCAGCCCTCTAAGCGGGACGACCTACAATGAGCAGTTCTTC. It is translated as CASSPLSGTTYNEQFF.

The table lists this clonotype with many counts. The gene calls are TRBV5-1 and TRBJ2-5, with 14 positions matching TRBD2. Germline V lookup: CDR1 SGHRS, CDR2 YFSETQ. Losses at the gene ends were 3 bases for V and 5 bases for J; bases not matched to a gene: 9. CDR3 length: 17 residues. The CDR3 DNA reads TGCGCCAGCAGCTGGGGACTAGCGGGAGCAAGGTCGGAGACCCAGTACTTC. Protein sequence: CASSWGLAGARSETQYF.